These 21 T cell receptor beta chains came from one sample sequenced in a study of shared clonotypes between healthy human individuals (dated by TCRdb to about 2020). The library was produced with the immunoSEQ multiplex PCR assay. The table comes from immuneACCESS by way of TCRdb, which keeps in-frame sequences with V and J called. Part of the clones is missing from these tables; in studies checked, under half for an unresolved V gene and the rest for unknown reasons. A total of around 690,000 clones appear in this sample, around 90% of them only once. The top ten clonotypes cover 34% of the sample. The sequenced material came from memory CD8+ T cells from PBMCs. The label giving this sample's cell subset or site can be read as: CD45RO+ cells pooled with CCR7-negative TemRA cells. The receptors originated from a man between 18 and 29 years old in good health. Some clones in this sample may be carry-over from other donors' samples.

V usage is TRBV7-3 and J usage is TRBJ2-3; TRBD2 agrees at 7 bases. Germline V CDR1 and CDR2: SGHTA, FQGTGA. The CDR3 extends over 15 amino acids. Trimming took 3 bases from V and 0 from J; bases not matched to a gene: 3. The CDR3 nucleotides are TGTGCCAGCAGCTTTGGGACTACTAGCACAGATACGCAGTATTTT. Translation: CASSFGTTSTDTQYF.

The rearrangement uses TRBV5-6 and TRBJ2-1; D is ambiguous. The CDR3 totals 15 residues. V shed 0 bases and J shed 2 bases, with 9 bases lying between them. Germline CDR1 reads SGHDT; CDR2 reads YYEEEE. The CDR3 region is CASSLGGRTYNEQFF. In DNA form, the CDR3 reads TGTGCCAGCAGCTTGGGAGGACGCACCTACAATGAGCAGTTCTTC.

V usage is TRBV21-1 and J usage is TRBJ2-1; the DNA was not compared with TRBD2, the D call given in the table. TRBV21-1 is a listed pseudogene. CDR3 length equals 15 residues. Written as DNA, the CDR3 is TGTGCCAGCAGCAATTTCCCCCTCGGTTTGCCGGGAGGTTTCTTC. Translating it yields CASSNFPLGLPGGFF.

CDR3 coding DNA: TGCGCCAGCAGCTGGGAAGGCTCACGCGAGACCCAGTACTTC. Residues: CASSWEGSRETQYF. V and J are TRBV5-1 and TRBJ2-5; no definite D call. Trimming cost V 3 bases and J 5 bases, with 14 bases left between them. The germline V gene has CDR1 SGHRS and CDR2 YFSETQ. The CDR3 sequence is 14 residues long.

To note about this clone: At the DNA level, this CDR3 is encoded by other sequences in the same sample as well. The CDR3 sequence: CASSSRLAGYNEQFF. DNA of the CDR3: TGTGCCAGCAGTTCGCGACTAGCGGGTTACAATGAGCAGTTCTTC. The chain has TRBV27 and TRBJ2-1, with 10 bases matching TRBD2. V dropped 4 bases and J dropped 4; count of bases not matched to a gene: 4. Looked up from germline, CDR1 is MNHEY and CDR2 is SMNVEV (reference sequence). The CDR3 runs 15 residues.

This chain uses TRBV7-9 with TRBJ1-1, with TRBD1 matching 7 bases. CDR3 length equals 12 residues. CDR1 and CDR2 (germline): SEHNR, FQNEAQ (reference sequence). V lost 5 bases, J lost 8 bases, and 5 bases stayed unmatched. The CDR3 spells CASSTDRAEAFF. Written as DNA, the CDR3 is TGTGCCAGCAGCACCGACAGGGCCGAAGCTTTCTTT.

This chain joins TRBV6-6 and TRBJ1-1; D gene ambiguous. V lost 8 bases and J lost 7, with 17 bases in between. Germline CDR1 reads MNHNY; CDR2 reads SVGAGI (reference sequence). The CDR3 length is 13 residues. The CDR3 DNA sequence: TGTGCCAGCGGGGTGGGGAGAGCGGTTGAAGCTTTCTTT. The encoded protein is CASGVGRAVEAFF.

J is TRBJ2-7 and V is TRBV9; either TRBD1 or TRBD2 may fit D (5 bases each). CDR3 size: 12 residues. Germline lookup yields CDR1 SGDLS and CDR2 YYNGEE. The V end lost 2 bases, the J end lost 5 bases, and 8 bases lay between the germline ends. CDR3 in DNA: TGTGCCAGCAGCGTCCAGGGAGACGAGCAGTACTTC. Translating gives CASSVQGDEQYF. The full variable domain, completed using reference TRBV9 and TRBJ2-7, is DSGVTQTPKHLITATGQRVTLRCSPRSGDLSVYWYQQSLDQGLQFLIQYYNGEERAKGNILERFSAQQFPDLHSELNLSSLELGDSALYFCASSVQGDEQYFGPGTRLTVT.

With respect to this clone: Within the sample, other DNA sequences also encode this same CDR3. The rearrangement joins TRBV25-1 to TRBJ1-5; no definite D call. CDR3 size: 14 residues. The ends were cut back, 3 bases at V and 7 bases at J, with 13 bases in the middle. From germline, CDR1 is MGHDK and CDR2 SYGVNS. CDR3 in amino acids: CASSEGGRGQPQHF. CDR3 nucleotides: TGTGCCAGCAGTGAGGGAGGGCGCGGGCAGCCCCAGCATTTT.

The chain carries TRBV7-8 and TRBJ2-7; tentative D call: TRBD1 (6 bases). The CDR3 is 15 residues long. CDR1 and CDR2 (germline): SGHVS, FQNEAQ. Between the trimmed V and J ends, which lost 0 bases and 3 bases, there was a span of 12 bases. CDR3 in amino acids: CASSLATRGGYEQYF. DNA of the CDR3: TGTGCCAGCAGCTTAGCGACGAGAGGGGGCTACGAGCAGTACTTC.

With respect to this clone: A junction end diverges from the germline sequence, so it may reflect a read error. The rearrangement links TRBV7-2 to TRBJ2-6; no definite D call. Germline V gene lookup returns CDR1 SGHTA and CDR2 FQGNSA. The CDR3 sequence is 18 residues long. The CDR3 is CASSAIRRATKSGQRPDF. DNA of the CDR3: TGTGCCAGCAGCGCGATTCGCAGAGCGACAAAGTCGGGCCAACGTCCTGACTTT.

DNA of the CDR3: TGTGCCAGCAGGGACAGGTCGTTCGATGGCTACACCTTC. It specifies CASRDRSFDGYTF. The chain carries TRBV2 and TRBJ1-2; TRBD1 matches 7 bases. V lost 6 bases and J lost 6; bases outside the gene matches: 7. This CDR3 has 13 residues. Germline CDR1 and CDR2: SNHLY and FYNNEI.

The J gene is TRBJ1-2, the V gene TRBV7-6; possibly TRBD1 for D (5 bases). Germline CDR1 and CDR2: SGHVS and FNYEAQ. Trimming removed 1 base from V and 6 bases from J, with 15 bases in between. This CDR3 comprises 15 residues. The CDR3 nucleotides are TGTGCCAGCAGCTTAGGCAGGGTTCCAACTAATGGCTACACCTTC. It codes for CASSLGRVPTNGYTF.

The chain is built from TRBV14 and TRBJ1-1; TRBD1 matches at 8 bases. The V and J ends lost 0 bases and 6 bases, in that order; junction bases with no gene match: 3. The CDR3 is 14 residues long. Germline CDR1 SGHDN, CDR2 FVKESK. The CDR3 nucleotides are TGTGCCAGCAGCCAAGATCAGGGGGCGTCTGAAGCTTTCTTT. This encodes CASSQDQGASEAFF.

The rearrangement uses TRBV13 and TRBJ2-1; possible D gene TRBD2, 5 bases. Between the trimmed V and J ends, which lost 5 bases and 2 bases, there was a span of 16 bases. The germline V gene encodes CDR1 PRHDT and CDR2 FYEKMQ (reference sequence). CDR3 length: 16 amino acids. CDR3 sequence reads: CASSRSGTEAYNEQFF. The CDR3 coding sequence is TGTGCCAGCAGCCGGTCGGGAACGGAGGCCTACAATGAGCAGTTCTTC.

The table lists this clone with a count of one. This chain uses TRBV9 with TRBJ2-2, with D perhaps matching TRBD1 (5 bases). The germline V gene encodes CDR1 SGDLS and CDR2 YYNGEE. V gave up 2 bases and J gave up 3 bases, with 8 bases separating them. The CDR3 extends over 14 amino acids. CDR3 protein: CASSVRVYTGELFF. In DNA form, the CDR3 reads TGTGCCAGCAGCGTCAGGGTATACACCGGGGAGCTGTTTTTT.

V and J are TRBV28 and TRBJ1-5, with 8 bases identical to TRBD1. V dropped 2 bases and J dropped 5; count of bases not matched to a gene: 8. This CDR3 spans 16 amino acids. The germline CDR1 and CDR2 sequences are MDHEN and SYDVKM. The CDR3, as DNA: TGTGCCAGCAGTTTACTGGGACAGGAGGTCGATCAGCCCCAGCATTTT. Protein sequence: CASSLLGQEVDQPQHF.

This clone showed up just once. The chain recombines TRBV4-1 with TRBJ2-1; D gene unclear. Germline lookup yields CDR1 MGHRA and CDR2 YSYEKL. The length of the CDR3 is 16 residues. Trimming took off 1 base at V and 6 bases at J, with 16 bases between the two ends. CDR3: CASSQVVPKIGNEQFF. CDR3 in DNA: TGCGCCAGCAGCCAAGTTGTACCGAAGATTGGCAATGAGCAGTTCTTC.

This chain connects TRBV11-1 to TRBJ2-2; tentatively, D is TRBD2 (5 bases). The length of the CDR3 is 16 residues. Trimming removed 2 bases from V and 7 bases from J, with 17 bases in between. Germline loops: CDR1 SGHAT, CDR2 FQDESV (reference sequence). The CDR3, as DNA: TGTGCCAGCAGCTTACCAGGACTCCTGTCTTTCGGGGAGCTGTTTTTT. Amino acid sequence: CASSLPGLLSFGELFF.

In this sample, this clone turned up a few times. The V gene is TRBV2, the J gene TRBJ1-5; TRBD1 is a possible D gene (5 bases). V was shortened by 4 bases and J by 6 bases, with 10 bases between the two germline ends. Per germline, CDR1 SNHLY and CDR2 FYNNEI. The CDR3 covers 13 residues. The CDR3 region is CASSVTVSQPQHF. CDR3 in DNA: TGTGCCAGCAGTGTGACAGTGAGTCAGCCCCAGCATTTT.

The V and J genes are TRBV7-9 and TRBJ1-2; maybe TRBD1 (5 bases). CDR1 SEHNR and CDR2 FQNEAQ come from the germline V gene (reference sequence). This CDR3 contains 16 residues. V was cut by 0 bases and J by 7 bases, with 18 bases left in between. CDR3 in DNA: TGTGCCAGCAGCTTAGCGGCTGGGGGTGGACTAGGTGGCTACACCTTC. Translating gives CASSLAAGGGLGGYTF.